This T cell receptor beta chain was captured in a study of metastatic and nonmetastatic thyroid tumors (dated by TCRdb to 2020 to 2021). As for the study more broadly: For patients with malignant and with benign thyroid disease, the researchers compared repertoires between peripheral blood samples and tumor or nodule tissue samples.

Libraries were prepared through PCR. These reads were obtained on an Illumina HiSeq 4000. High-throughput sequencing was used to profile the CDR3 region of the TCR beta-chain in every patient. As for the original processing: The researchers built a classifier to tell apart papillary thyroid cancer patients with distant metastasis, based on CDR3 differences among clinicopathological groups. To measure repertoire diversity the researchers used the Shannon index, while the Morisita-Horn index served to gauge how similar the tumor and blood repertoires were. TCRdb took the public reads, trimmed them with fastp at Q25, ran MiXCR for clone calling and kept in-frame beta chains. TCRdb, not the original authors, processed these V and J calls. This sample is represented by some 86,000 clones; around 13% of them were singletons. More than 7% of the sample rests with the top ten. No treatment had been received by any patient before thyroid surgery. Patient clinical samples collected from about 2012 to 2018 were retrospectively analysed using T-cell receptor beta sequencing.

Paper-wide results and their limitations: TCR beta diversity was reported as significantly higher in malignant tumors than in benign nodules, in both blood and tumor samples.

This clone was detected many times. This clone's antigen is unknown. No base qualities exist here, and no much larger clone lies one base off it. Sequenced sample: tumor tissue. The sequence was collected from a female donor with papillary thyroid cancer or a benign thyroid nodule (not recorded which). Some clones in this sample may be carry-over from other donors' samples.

The CDR3 loop reads CASSQDPSGSSYNEQFF. The nucleotides read TGCGCCAGCAGCCAAGATCCGAGCGGTAGCTCCTACAATGAGCAGTTCTTC. The chain was built from TRBV4-1 and TRBJ2-1, with TRBD2 perhaps the D gene, on 5 matching bases. Measured from the cysteine to the phenylalanine, the CDR3 is 17 residues long. The only DNA kept is the CDR3, 51 bases in frame from the first base. Cut back by 0 bases and 0 bases, the V and J ends lie 12 bases apart. From the germline V gene, CDR1 is MGHRA and CDR2 is YSYEKL.